Reported below is one T cell receptor (beta chain). CDR1 is SGHRS, CDR2 YFSETQ, per germline. This CDR3 is built from 17 residues. V dropped 4 bases and J dropped 4; count of bases not matched to a gene: 14. In the original processing: Using reference gene primer amplification, nucleated cell counts were estimated. TCRdb keeps only in-frame clones here, not all; method: immunoSEQ multiplex PCR. For V, J and clone size, that table is used; D and trimming come from the DNA. In the table there are roughly 70,000 clones, roughly nine tenths of which are singletons. The sample is drawn from a study of blood T cell repertoires in COVID-19. The overall study: Some COVID-19 samples were acute and others convalescent; all came from the United States, Italy and Spain. T cells, B-cell-depleted T cells, or PBMCs supplied cDNA or gDNA.

The sequencing input was peripheral blood. The rearrangement links TRBV5-1 to TRBJ1-2; 9 positions agree with TRBD1. The receptor was derived from a man at least 80 years old with acute or convalescent COVID-19. CDR3 residues: CASSGGDRVPPGYGYTF. The CDR3 DNA sequence: TGCGCCAGCAGCGGGGGGGACAGGGTTCCTCCTGGCTATGGCTACACCTTC.